The 6 T cell receptor beta chains below come from one sample, sequenced in a study of blood T cell repertoires in COVID-19. Assay: immunoSEQ multiplex PCR; the TCRdb copy retains only in-frame clones and omits some. This table has 380,000 or so clones, 80% to 90% appearing once. Sequenced input: peripheral blood. The receptor set was obtained from a man between 40 and 49 years old with acute or convalescent COVID-19.

V gene TRBV4-3 combines with J gene TRBJ2-6, with D hard to call. Trimming took 1 base from V and 2 from J, leaving 9 bases between them. The length of the CDR3 is 16 residues. From germline, CDR1 is LGHNA and CDR2 YSLEER. CDR3 sequence reads: CASSQGRRAGANVLTF. The DNA for the CDR3 is TGCGCCAGCAGCCAAGGACGTCGGGCTGGGGCCAACGTCCTGACTTTC.

The chain links TRBV6-5 to TRBJ1-5; D may be TRBD1 (6 bases). Trimming stripped 6 bases from V and 3 bases from J, with 9 bases between. Germline CDR1 and CDR2: MNHEY and SVGAGI. This CDR3 region has 13 residues. CDR3 nucleotides: TGTGCCAGCAGCACAGGGTACAATCAGCCCCAGCATTTT. Translating gives CASSTGYNQPQHF.

The chain employs TRBV2 and TRBJ1-6, with D possibly TRBD1 on 6 matching bases. V was trimmed by 6 bases and J by 10 bases, leaving 19 bases between them. CDR3 length: 15 amino acids. Germline CDR1 reads SNHLY; CDR2 reads FYNNEI. Here the CDR3 DNA reads TGTGCCAGCAGGGCCAACAGGGTCGGAGAATCACCCCTCCACTTT. Translation: CASRANRVGESPLHF.

This chain links TRBV4-2 with TRBJ2-6, with 8 bases matching TRBD1. The CDR3 contains 17 residues. Germline V gene data show CDR1 as LGHNA and CDR2 as YNFKEQ. J gave up 3 bases and V 4 bases, and 8 bases lay outside the gene matches. The CDR3 coding sequence is TGTGCCAGCAGCCTACCGGACAGGGCGGATGGGGCCAACGTCCTGACTTTC. This translates into CASSLPDRADGANVLTF.

V gene TRBV19 combines with J gene TRBJ1-2, with TRBD1 matching 9 bases. The CDR3 loop spans 14 amino acids. The V gene's germline CDR1 is LNHDA and CDR2 SQIVND (reference sequence). V lost 5 bases to trimming and J lost 3 bases; unmatched junction nucleotides: 4. CDR3 sequence: CASSEQGAYYGYTF. CDR3 bases: TGTGCCAGTAGTGAACAGGGGGCTTACTATGGCTACACCTTC.

This sequence joins TRBV3-1 (or the pseudogene TRBV3-2) and TRBJ1-1; 7 nucleotides agree with TRBD1. This CDR3 spans 14 amino acids. V lost 0 bases to trimming and J lost 3 bases; unmatched junction nucleotides: 1. Germline V CDR1 and CDR2: LGHDT, YNNKEL (reference sequence). This chain's CDR3 is CASSQDRGDTEAFF. CDR3 in DNA: TGTGCCAGCAGCCAAGACAGGGGGGACACTGAAGCTTTCTTT.